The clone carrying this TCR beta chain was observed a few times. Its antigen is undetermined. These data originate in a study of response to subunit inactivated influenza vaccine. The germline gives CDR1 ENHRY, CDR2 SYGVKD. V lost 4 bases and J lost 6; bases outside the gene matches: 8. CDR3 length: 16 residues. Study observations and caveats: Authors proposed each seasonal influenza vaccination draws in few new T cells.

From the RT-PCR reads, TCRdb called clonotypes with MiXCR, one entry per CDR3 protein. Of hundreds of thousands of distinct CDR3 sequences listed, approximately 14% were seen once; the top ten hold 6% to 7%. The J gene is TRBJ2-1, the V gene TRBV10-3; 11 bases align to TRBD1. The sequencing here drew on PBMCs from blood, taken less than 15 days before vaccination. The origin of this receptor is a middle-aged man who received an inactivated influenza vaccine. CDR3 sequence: CAISGLDRGQINEQFF. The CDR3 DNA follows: TGTGCCATCAGTGGCCTGGACAGGGGGCAAATCAATGAGCAGTTCTTC.